This T cell receptor (beta chain) came from a study of blood T cell repertoires in COVID-19. This CDR3 spans 17 amino acids. With 0 bases removed from V and 8 bases from J, the gap between germline ends came to 23 bases. Germline assignment: CDR1 SGHKS and CDR2 YYEKEE (reference sequence). In the authors' methods: For nucleated cells, counts were estimated from reference gene primer amplification. Clones were read by immunoSEQ multiplex PCR, and TCRdb kept only the in-frame ones, dropping some. V and J calls plus clone size are reproduced from that table; the DNA served to infer D and trimming. The sample yields fewer than 130,000 clones, 80% to 90% seen once.

The gene calls are TRBV5-5 and TRBJ1-2, with D possibly being TRBD1 (6 bases). The TCR comes from an older woman with acute or convalescent COVID-19. The sequencing input was peripheral blood. The CDR3 DNA is TGTGCCAGCAGCTTGGCCTCGGGGGGCAGGGTCGTATGGGGCTACACCTTC. As protein: CASSLASGGRVVWGYTF. The variable domain in full, with the rest retrieved from reference TRBV5-5 and TRBJ1-2, is DAGVTQSPTHLIKTRGQQVTLRCSPISGHKSVSWYQQVLGQGPQFIFQYYEKEERGRGNFPDRFSARQFPNYSSELNVNALLLGDSALYLCASSLASGGRVVWGYTFGSGTRLTVV.